The following is a T cell receptor beta chain sequence with its context. This CDR3 contains 14 residues. Germline CDR1 and CDR2: SSHAT and FNYEAQ (reference sequence). The V segment lost 7 bases and the J segment 6 bases; nucleotides outside the gene matches: 9. The data belong to a study of blood T cells in healthy people across ages. Alongside a J-beta primer mix, a sample-barcoded 5' primer served in a second PCR lasting 7 to 11 cycles. TCRdb analysed the 5' RACE reads with MiXCR anew, one entry per CDR3 protein. Of roughly 700,000 distinct CDR3 sequences in the sample, about 32% are singletons; the top ten hold approximately 15%.

This chain links TRBV7-7 with TRBJ2-5; 9 positions match TRBD2. The receptor comes from a woman older than 75 in good health. What was sequenced was blood. The CDR3 DNA follows: TGTGCCAGCATCCCGGGTAGCGGGAGACAGACCCAGTACTTC. Translation gives CASIPGSGRQTQYF.